This TCR beta chain was sequenced during a study of high-grade serous ovarian cancer treatment subgroups. The CDR3 covers 15 residues. The germline gives CDR1 SGHAT, CDR2 FQNNGV. Trimming stripped 1 base from V and 2 bases from J, with 9 bases between. Tumor samples were obtained before definitive surgery or chemotherapy. TCRdb's table, derived via immunoSEQ multiplex PCR, lists solely in-frame clones and lacks some. The data contain about 520 clones, over 70% of them singletons. The source of this sequence is a human donor with high-grade serous ovarian cancer. The sample was tumor tissue. This chain uses TRBV11-2 with TRBJ2-1; possibly TRBD2 for D (5 bases). The CDR3 DNA sequence: TGTGCCAGCAGCTTAGGACTATCAACCTACAATGAGCAGTTCTTC. It yields the protein CASSLGLSTYNEQFF.